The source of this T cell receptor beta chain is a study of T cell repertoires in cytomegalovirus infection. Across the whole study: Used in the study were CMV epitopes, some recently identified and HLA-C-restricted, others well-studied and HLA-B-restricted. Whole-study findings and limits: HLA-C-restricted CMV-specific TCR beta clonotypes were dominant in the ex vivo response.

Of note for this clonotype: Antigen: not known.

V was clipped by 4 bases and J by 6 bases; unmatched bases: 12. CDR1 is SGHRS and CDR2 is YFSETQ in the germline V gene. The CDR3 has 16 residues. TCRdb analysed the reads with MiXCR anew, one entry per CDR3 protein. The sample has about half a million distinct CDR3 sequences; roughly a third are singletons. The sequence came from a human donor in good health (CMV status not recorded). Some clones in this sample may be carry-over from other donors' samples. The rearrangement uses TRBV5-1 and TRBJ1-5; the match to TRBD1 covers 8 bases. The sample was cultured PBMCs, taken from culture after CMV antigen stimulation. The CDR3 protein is CASSTWTGFGIQPQHF. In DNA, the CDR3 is TGCGCCAGCAGCACATGGACAGGGTTTGGGATTCAGCCCCAGCATTTT.